The present T cell receptor (beta chain) was sequenced within a study of T cell repertoires in cytomegalovirus infection. This clonotype was seen repeatedly, ten times or more. TCRdb ran MiXCR on the reads and lists one entry per CDR3 protein. The sample includes about 300,000 distinct CDR3 sequences, about a tenth of them seen just once. V lost 4 bases and J lost 7, with 14 bases in between. Germline CDR1 is ENHRY and CDR2 is SYGVKD. This CDR3 region has 14 residues. This TCR derives from a human donor in good health (CMV status not recorded). Some clones in this sample may be carry-over from other donors' samples. The chain recombines TRBV10-3 with TRBJ2-1; tentative D call: TRBD1 (6 bases). The sample consisted of PBMCs. The chain's CDR3 is CAISVWGRKNEQFF. DNA of the CDR3: TGTGCCATCAGTGTATGGGGGCGGAAGAATGAGCAGTTCTTC.